This T cell receptor beta chain was identified during a study of shared clonotypes between healthy human individuals. Study findings and constraints: Shared clonotypes across all four donors exceeded non-shared ones in generation probability. Genetic and exposure-history diversity was limited by the few donors. Researchers sampled blood only, noting tissue repertoires likely differ. Across subsets, estimated richness was generally greater for naive than for memory populations.

Turning to this clone: Antigen specificity is unknown.

This CDR3 spans 19 amino acids. CDR1 and CDR2 (germline): SGHRS, YFSETQ. Trimming took 3 bases from V and 3 from J, leaving 28 bases between them. Profiling relied on immunoSEQ multiplex PCR, and the TCRdb table lists in-frame clones only, not all of them. The sample carries some 2,500,000 clones, 93% recorded once. This receptor was identified in a man aged 18 to 35 in good health. Some clones in this sample may be carry-over from other donors' samples. The rearrangement uses TRBV5-1 and TRBJ2-7; tentatively, D is TRBD1 or TRBD2 (6 bases each). Sequenced input: naive CD4+ T cells from PBMCs. This sample's subset: CD45RA+ positively selected. The CDR3 loop reads CASSSWGAVETRLGYEQYF. The CDR3 region has the DNA TGCGCCAGCAGCTCCTGGGGGGCGGTGGAAACCCGACTCGGCTACGAGCAGTACTTC.